In this sample, the clone carrying this T cell receptor beta chain turned up once. Its specificity is unknown. V lost 3 bases and J 8 bases, leaving 7 bases between the germline ends. This CDR3 comprises 12 residues. Looked up from germline, CDR1 is SNHLY and CDR2 is FYNNEI. This specimen comes from a study of cytomegalovirus exposure and HLA in healthy donors. Study-wide findings and caveats: The classifier reportedly diagnosed cytomegalovirus status with high specificity and sensitivity. The study flagged about 160 TCR beta chains as cytomegalovirus-associated. Three of the chains that were CMV-associated were confirmed in vitro to be specific for CMV antigens.

Data came from immunoSEQ multiplex PCR; TCRdb stores just in-frame clones and leaves some out. The sample has about 160,000 clones, 88% seen once. The material sequenced was PBMCs. V usage is TRBV2 and J usage is TRBJ1-4; possible D gene TRBD1, 5 bases. The TCR comes from a man aged 18 to 35 in good health and CMV-seronegative. CDR3: CASSDGGEKLFF. CDR3 bases: TGTGCCAGCAGTGACGGGGGAGAAAAACTGTTTTTT.